These 24 T cell receptor beta chains share one sample of origin, sequenced in a study of blood T cells in healthy people across ages. Primed by a sample-barcoded 5' primer and a J-beta primer mix, a second PCR proceeded for about 7 to 12 cycles. In TCRdb, the 5' RACE reads were re-called with MiXCR into one record per CDR3 protein. The sample comprises roughly 1,300,000 distinct CDR3 sequences, roughly 64% of which are singletons, and 6.5% to 8.5% rests with the top ten. Sequenced material: blood. The receptors were sampled from a man aged 18-30 years in good health.

This clonotype was seen more than once but under ten times. This chain links TRBV4-3 with TRBJ1-5; D is ambiguous. Per the germline V gene, CDR1 is LGHNA and CDR2 is YSLEER. This CDR3 is 14 amino acids long. V was trimmed by 4 bases and J by 0 bases, leaving 7 bases between them. CDR3 nucleotides: TGCGCCAGCAGCCGGAAGCATAGCAATCAGCCCCAGCATTTT. Residues: CASSRKHSNQPQHF.

V is TRBV21-1 and J is TRBJ1-2; no DNA check was done on the table's D call, TRBD1. TRBV21-1 is flagged as a pseudogene. The CDR3 has 18 amino acids. CDR3: CASSTTGTGTIGNYGYTF. The DNA for the CDR3 is TGTGCCAGCAGCACCACCGGGACAGGGACGATCGGAAACTATGGCTACACCTTC.

The J gene is TRBJ2-7, the V gene TRBV4-1; D is uncertain. The CDR3 is made up of 14 amino acids. Looked up from germline, CDR1 is MGHRA and CDR2 is YSYEKL. V was pared by 0 bases and J by 5 bases, with 11 bases between. This CDR3 is CASSQDLGPDEQYF. Here the CDR3 DNA reads TGCGCCAGCAGCCAAGATCTTGGTCCGGACGAGCAGTACTTC.

This chain connects TRBV3-1 to TRBJ2-4; maybe TRBD2 (5 bases). CDR3 size: 11 residues. Trimming took 1 base from V and 15 from J, leaving 10 bases between them. Germline CDR1 LGHDT, CDR2 YNNKEL (reference sequence). This CDR3 is CASSQGIAWYF. The DNA of the CDR3 is TGTGCCAGCAGCCAAGGAATAGCGTGGTACTTC.

The chain combines TRBV4-1 with TRBJ1-2; tentative D call: TRBD1 (5 bases). The germline V and J ends were trimmed by 6 bases and 4 bases, with 15 bases remaining between them. This CDR3 has 14 amino acids. Per the germline V gene, CDR1 is MGHRA and CDR2 is YSYEKL. The CDR3 nucleotides read TGCGCCAGCAGTGTAACAGGCGCAATCTATGGCTACACCTTC. Its protein is CASSVTGAIYGYTF.

This clonotype was detected once. This chain connects TRBV6-5 to TRBJ2-3; TRBD2 aligns across 11 bases. The CDR3 contains 17 residues. The germline V gene has CDR1 MNHEY and CDR2 SVGAGI. Trimming took 2 bases from V and 5 from J; bases not matched to a gene: 9. CDR3 sequence: CASSYVRASGRIDTQYF. DNA of the CDR3: TGTGCCAGCAGTTACGTTCGGGCTAGCGGGAGGATAGATACGCAGTATTTT.

This clonotype was found a few times. This chain links TRBV7-2 with TRBJ2-7; D uncertain. V was cut by 4 bases and J by 5 bases, with 12 bases left in between. The CDR3 loop spans 13 amino acids. Germline CDR1 and CDR2: SGHTA and FQGNSA. The CDR3 protein is CASSSTRSNEQYF. In DNA, the CDR3 is TGTGCCAGCAGCTCGACACGTTCCAACGAGCAGTACTTC.

V and J are TRBV20-1 and TRBJ2-5; maybe TRBD2 (6 bases). Judging by the DNA end, TRBJ2-7 fits better; the J call may be wrong. This CDR3 contains 13 residues. Germline CDR1 is DFQATT and CDR2 is SNEGSKA (reference sequence). This chain's CDR3 is CSARAWLANEQYF. For the CDR3, the DNA is TGCAGTGCTAGAGCTTGGCTAGCGAACGAGCAGTACTTC.

This chain joins TRBV27 and TRBJ2-7, with TRBD2 matching over 7 bases. J lost 4 bases, V lost 10 bases, and 10 bases had no gene match. Germline CDR1 is MNHEY and CDR2 is SMNVEV (reference sequence). The CDR3 spans 13 residues. In nucleotides, the CDR3 is TGTGCCACTGGGGGGGGGAGTCAGTACGAGCAGTACTTC. Residues: CATGGGSQYEQYF.

The genes are TRBV20-1 and TRBJ2-3, with 8 bases that match TRBD1. The CDR3 extends over 18 amino acids. CDR1 is DFQATT, CDR2 SNEGSKA, per germline (reference sequence). V shed 0 bases, J shed 2 bases, and the junction held 13 bases outside the gene matches. This CDR3 is CSARDQVPRQGITDTQYF. The DNA for the CDR3 is TGCAGTGCTAGAGACCAAGTTCCGCGACAGGGGATCACAGATACGCAGTATTTT.

This clonotype was detected only a few times. The chain has TRBV5-1 and TRBJ2-1; TRBD2 matches at 14 bases. The CDR3 runs 15 residues. Germline CDR1 and CDR2: SGHRS and YFSETQ. The trim removed 4 bases at V and 8 bases at J, leaving 5 bases unmatched. The CDR3 region has the DNA TGCGCCAGCAGCGTCGGGACTAGCGGGGGTGATGAGCAGTTCTTC. Translated: CASSVGTSGGDEQFF.

The chain employs TRBV6-5 and TRBJ1-6, with 7 bases matching TRBD1. Germline lookup yields CDR1 MNHEY and CDR2 SVGAGI. V lost 6 bases, J lost 7 bases, and 6 bases stayed unmatched. The CDR3 runs to 14 residues. The CDR3 loop is CASRRDSPNSPLHF. The CDR3 coding sequence is TGTGCCAGCAGGCGGGACAGCCCCAATTCACCCCTCCACTTT.

This clonotype was picked up a small number of times. The chain combines TRBV12-3 or TRBV12-4 with TRBJ2-3; 10 bases align to TRBD2. With V trimmed by 4 bases and J by 3 bases, 10 bases remained unmatched. This CDR3 contains 17 residues. This chain's CDR3 is CASSSSPLGLATDTQYF. The CDR3 coding sequence is TGTGCCAGCAGTTCCTCCCCACTGGGACTAGCGACAGATACGCAGTATTTT.

The genes are TRBV4-1 and TRBJ2-7; 7 bases agree with TRBD2. The germline gives CDR1 MGHRA, CDR2 YSYEKL. The V and J ends lost 2 bases and 4 bases, in that order; junction bases with no gene match: 2. The CDR3 runs 13 residues. CDR3 in DNA: TGCGCCAGCAGCCAACAGGGACTATACGAGCAGTACTTC. Translating gives CASSQQGLYEQYF.

The V and J genes are TRBV29-1 and TRBJ2-7; 11 positions match TRBD2. V shed 8 bases and J 7 bases; nucleotides not matched to a gene: 22. CDR3 length: 17 residues. Germline CDR1 is SQVTM and CDR2 is ANQGSEA. The CDR3 DNA reads TGCAGCTTCCCCCCCCGCTCCGGACTAGCGGGTTACAATGAGCAGTACTTC. This codes for CSFPPRSGLAGYNEQYF.

This chain links TRBV6-6 with TRBJ2-3; no reliable D call. The length of the CDR3 is 16 residues. Trimming removed 0 bases at V and 1 base at J, with 11 bases between. Germline V lookup: CDR1 MNHNY, CDR2 SVGAGI (reference sequence). CDR3 residues: CASSYSGVNRTDTQYF. CDR3 in DNA: TGTGCCAGCAGTTACTCTGGGGTTAACCGCACAGATACGCAGTATTTT.

This chain joins TRBV4-2 and TRBJ1-2, with D hard to call. The CDR3 is 15 residues long. Germline CDR1 and CDR2: LGHNA and YNFKEQ. V gave up 0 bases and J gave up 4 bases, with 12 bases separating them. The DNA of the CDR3 is TGTGCCAGCAGCCAAGAGGGGTCTGGCAGCTATGGCTACACCTTC. Residues: CASSQEGSGSYGYTF.

In this sample, this clonotype turned up a few times. V usage is TRBV4-1 and J usage is TRBJ2-1; a possible D gene is TRBD1 (5 bases). V dropped 4 bases and J dropped 4 bases, with 26 bases sitting between them. This CDR3 contains 19 residues. Germline CDR1 MGHRA, CDR2 YSYEKL. As DNA, the CDR3 is TGCGCCAGCAGCCCAAGGGGCCCCCTAGTTTCCGAATATTACAATGAGCAGTTCTTC. This translates into CASSPRGPLVSEYYNEQFF.

This clonotype has only a few counts. This chain connects TRBV4-1 to TRBJ2-3; D might be TRBD1 (7 bases). Trimming removed 1 base at V and 3 bases at J, with 26 bases between. The length of the CDR3 is 20 residues. Germline V gene data show CDR1 as MGHRA and CDR2 as YSYEKL. The CDR3 DNA is TGCGCCAGCAGCCAAGTTGGCCTCTCTGTGGCGGGACAGCTTACAGATACGCAGTATTTT. This encodes CASSQVGLSVAGQLTDTQYF.

The chain joins TRBV4-1 to TRBJ2-4; a possible D gene is TRBD1 (5 bases). The germline gives CDR1 MGHRA, CDR2 YSYEKL. The CDR3 is made up of 17 amino acids. V was pared by 0 bases and J by 1 base, with 13 bases between. The CDR3: CASSQDSSGRAKNIQYF. CDR3 coding DNA: TGCGCCAGCAGCCAAGATTCTTCAGGGCGGGCCAAAAACATTCAGTACTTC.

The V call is TRBV7-2, the J call TRBJ2-5; D is unresolved. V lost 6 bases and J 9 bases, leaving 11 bases between the germline ends. The germline gives CDR1 SGHTA, CDR2 FQGNSA. CDR3 length: 11 residues. CDR3 region: CASSRRIAQYF. CDR3 bases: TGTGCCAGCAGTCGTCGGATTGCCCAGTACTTC.

V and J are TRBV20-1 and TRBJ1-1; D call uncertain. Trimming took 4 bases from V and 4 from J, leaving 13 bases between them. Germline V gives CDR1 DFQATT, CDR2 SNEGSKA (reference sequence). The CDR3 length is 13 residues. DNA of the CDR3: TGCAGTGCTACCCTCGTAAGTGGCACTGAAGCTTTCTTT. Amino acid sequence: CSATLVSGTEAFF.

The chain has TRBV6-5 and TRBJ2-5; 8 nucleotides match TRBD2. Trimming at V came to 7 bases and at J to 0 bases, leaving 7 bases not matched to a gene. Germline CDR1 and CDR2: MNHEY and SVGAGI. This CDR3 comprises 15 residues. The CDR3 sequence: CASNTGGRYQETQYF. CDR3 bases: TGTGCCAGCAATACGGGGGGGCGGTACCAAGAGACCCAGTACTTC.

The chain recombines TRBV20-1 with TRBJ2-3; D uncertain. The CDR3 has 13 residues. Germline-derived CDR1 and CDR2 are DFQATT and SNEGSKA (reference sequence). The ends were cut back, 5 bases at V and 1 base at J, with 10 bases in the middle. CDR3 sequence reads: CSAYQRGTDTQYF. The CDR3 DNA is TGCAGTGCTTATCAGCGAGGCACAGATACGCAGTATTTT.